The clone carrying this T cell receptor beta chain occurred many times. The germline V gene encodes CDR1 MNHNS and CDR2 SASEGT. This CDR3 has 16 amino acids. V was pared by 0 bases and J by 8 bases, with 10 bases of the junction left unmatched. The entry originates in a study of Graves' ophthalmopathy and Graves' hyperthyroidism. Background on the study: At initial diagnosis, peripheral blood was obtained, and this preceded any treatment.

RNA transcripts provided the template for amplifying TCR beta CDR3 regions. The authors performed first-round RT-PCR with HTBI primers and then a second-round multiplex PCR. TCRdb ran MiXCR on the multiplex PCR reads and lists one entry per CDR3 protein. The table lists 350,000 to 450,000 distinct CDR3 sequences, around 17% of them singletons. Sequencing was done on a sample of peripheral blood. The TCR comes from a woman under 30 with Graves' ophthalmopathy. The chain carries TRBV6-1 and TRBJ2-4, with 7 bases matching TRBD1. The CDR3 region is CASSEATGQRWDIQYF. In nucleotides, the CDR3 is TGTGCCAGCAGTGAAGCGACGGGACAGCGGTGGGACATTCAGTACTTC.